Included here is one T cell receptor (beta chain) sequence, with context. This sample is part of a study of blood T cell repertoires in COVID-19. Only in-frame clones appear in the TCRdb table, and some are missing; sequencing was by immunoSEQ multiplex PCR. Found here are about 160,000 clones, 75% to 90% of them singletons; the top ten hold nearly 4.5%. CDR1 and CDR2 (germline): LNHNV, YYDKDF (reference sequence). V was clipped by 0 bases and J by 2 bases, with 18 bases between them. The CDR3 extends over 18 amino acids. Those enrolled, adults aged roughly 18 to 89 years, came from about two dozen US areas. Cohorts were based on clinical histories the participants reported. In Cohort 3, a recovered donor had either two negative PCRs, clearance, or symptom resolution.

Sequencing used PBMCs or T cells enriched from blood (not recorded which). The chain employs TRBV15 and TRBJ2-3; a possible D gene is TRBD2 (5 bases). The receptor's source is a woman aged 50 to 60 who had recovered from COVID-19. The CDR3 sequence: CATSRDLGLSGFTDTQYF. For the CDR3, the DNA is TGTGCCACCAGCAGAGATCTTGGCTTATCGGGGTTCACAGATACGCAGTATTTT.